Shown below are 10 T cell receptor beta chains from a single sample sequenced in a study of identifying expanded T cells in peripheral blood. Data came from immunoSEQ multiplex PCR; TCRdb stores just in-frame clones and leaves some out. The table shows about 78,000 clones, with 84% occurring only once. The source material was blood. The source of these receptors is a person aged 18 to 70 in good health.

This clone was detected once. The chain links TRBV11-3 to TRBJ2-1; tentative D call: TRBD2 (7 bases). The CDR3 runs 15 residues. CDR1 SGHNT and CDR2 YENEEA come from the germline V gene. The V end lost 2 bases, the J end lost 8 bases, and 16 bases lay between the germline ends. The CDR3 nucleotides are TGTGCCAGCAGCTTACAGGGGAAGGGGGGGGATGAGCAGTTCTTC. Residues: CASSLQGKGGDEQFF.

The chain combines TRBV19 with TRBJ2-1; 8 bases map to TRBD1. V dropped 5 bases and J dropped 5; count of bases not matched to a gene: 20. Germline V gene data show CDR1 as LNHDA and CDR2 as SQIVND (reference sequence). The CDR3 runs 19 residues. As DNA, the CDR3 is TGTGCCAGTAGTCCTCGTTACACGGGACAGGTATTCTCTAACAATGAGCAGTTCTTC. Protein product: CASSPRYTGQVFSNNEQFF.

This clone has at least ten counts. This chain connects TRBV28 to TRBJ1-1; D uncertain. The CDR3 has 19 amino acids. V was pared by 2 bases and J by 0 bases, with 22 bases between. CDR1 and CDR2 from the germline V gene are MDHEN and SYDVKM. The CDR3 spells CASSLKLMTGRALNTEAFF. Here the CDR3 DNA reads TGTGCCAGCAGTTTAAAGCTGATGACGGGAAGAGCCTTGAACACTGAAGCTTTCTTT.

This chain connects TRBV18 to TRBJ2-7; 8 bases map to TRBD1. Germline CDR1 is KGHSH and CDR2 is LQKENI. Trimming removed 5 bases from V and 2 bases from J; junction bases left unmatched: 5. The CDR3 extends over 14 amino acids. The CDR3 sequence is CASSAGTGTYEQYF. CDR3 DNA sequence: TGTGCCAGCTCAGCCGGGACAGGTACCTACGAGCAGTACTTC.

The chain uses TRBV7-9 and TRBJ2-1, with D possibly matching TRBD2 (6 bases). The CDR3 is 16 residues long. The germline V and J ends were trimmed by 5 bases and 3 bases, with 17 bases remaining between them. Germline loops: CDR1 SEHNR, CDR2 FQNEAQ (reference sequence). CDR3 loop: CASSPPERELYNEQFF. The DNA of the CDR3 is TGTGCCAGCAGCCCTCCTGAACGGGAGCTCTACAATGAGCAGTTCTTC.

The chain links TRBV19 to TRBJ2-2; D unclear. CDR1 LNHDA and CDR2 SQIVND come from the germline V gene (reference sequence). The CDR3 has 12 amino acids. V was shortened by 3 bases and J by 7 bases, with 6 bases between the two germline ends. CDR3 nucleotide sequence: TGTGCCAGTAGTATTGATATCGGGGAGCTGTTTTTT. It specifies CASSIDIGELFF.

This rearrangement joins TRBV11-2 to TRBJ1-2; D might be TRBD1 (6 bases). The germline V gene encodes CDR1 SGHAT and CDR2 FQNNGV. The CDR3 length is 18 residues. V was shortened by 3 bases and J by 8 bases, with 28 bases between the two germline ends. CDR3 residues: CASSFTPGHLRGDEGYTF. The CDR3 coding sequence is TGTGCCAGCAGCTTTACTCCGGGACACCTACGGGGCGATGAAGGCTACACCTTC.

V is TRBV28 and J is TRBJ1-5, with TRBD1 matching 9 bases. This CDR3 spans 18 amino acids. The germline V gene has CDR1 MDHEN and CDR2 SYDVKM. The junction had 12 bases not matched to a gene; V was cut back by 6 bases and J by 0 bases. The CDR3 DNA reads TGTGCCAGCAGACCACCAACAGGGGGCGTATATAGCAATCAGCCCCAGCATTTT. This codes for CASRPPTGGVYSNQPQHF.

The J gene is TRBJ2-7, the V gene TRBV5-8; TRBD2 is a possible D gene (6 bases). Trimming removed 4 bases at V and 3 bases at J, with 17 bases between. CDR3 length: 15 amino acids. Germline CDR1 reads SGHTS; CDR2 reads YDEGEE. The chain's CDR3 is CASSPLRGLGYEQYF. The CDR3 region has the DNA TGTGCCAGCAGCCCCCTAAGGGGACTGGGCTACGAGCAGTACTTC.

This sequence joins TRBV28 and TRBJ2-5; D might be TRBD1 (6 bases). Trimming removed 7 bases at V and 11 bases at J, with 23 bases between. CDR3 size: 14 residues. CDR1 is MDHEN, CDR2 SYDVKM, per germline. The CDR3 bases are TGTGCCAGCACCCGTTCTCCGGGACAAACCCTACAGTACTTC. This encodes CASTRSPGQTLQYF.